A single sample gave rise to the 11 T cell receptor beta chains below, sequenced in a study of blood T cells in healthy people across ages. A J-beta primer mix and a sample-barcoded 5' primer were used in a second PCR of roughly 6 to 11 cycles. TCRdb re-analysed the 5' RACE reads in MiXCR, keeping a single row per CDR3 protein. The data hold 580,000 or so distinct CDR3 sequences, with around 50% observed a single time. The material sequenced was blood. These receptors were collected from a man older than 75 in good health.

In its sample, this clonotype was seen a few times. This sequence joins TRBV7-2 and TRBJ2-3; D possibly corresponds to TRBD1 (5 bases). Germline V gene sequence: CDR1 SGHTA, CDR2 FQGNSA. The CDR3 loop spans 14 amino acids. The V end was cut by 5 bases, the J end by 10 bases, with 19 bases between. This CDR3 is CASSPRRGPNAQYF. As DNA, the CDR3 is TGTGCCAGCAGCCCTCGAAGGGGTCCGAACGCGCAGTATTTT.

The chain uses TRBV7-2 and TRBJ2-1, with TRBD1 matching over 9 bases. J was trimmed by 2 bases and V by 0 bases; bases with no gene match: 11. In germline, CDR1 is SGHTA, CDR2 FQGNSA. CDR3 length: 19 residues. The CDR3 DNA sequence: TGTGCCAGCAGCTTAGCGCAAATCCCCGGGACAGGGCCCTACAATGAGCAGTTCTTC. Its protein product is CASSLAQIPGTGPYNEQFF.

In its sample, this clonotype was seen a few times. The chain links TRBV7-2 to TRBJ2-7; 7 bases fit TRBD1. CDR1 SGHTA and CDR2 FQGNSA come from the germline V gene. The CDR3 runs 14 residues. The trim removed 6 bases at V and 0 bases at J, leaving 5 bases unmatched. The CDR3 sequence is CASRGQLSSYEQYF. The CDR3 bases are TGTGCCAGCAGGGGACAGCTGAGCTCCTACGAGCAGTACTTC.

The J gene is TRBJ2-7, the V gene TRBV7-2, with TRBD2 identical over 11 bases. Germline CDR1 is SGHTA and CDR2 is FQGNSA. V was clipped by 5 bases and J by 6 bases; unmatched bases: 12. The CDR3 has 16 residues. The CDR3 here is CASSPSSGRTLFEQYF. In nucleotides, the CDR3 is TGTGCCAGCAGCCCGTCTAGCGGGAGGACCCTTTTCGAGCAGTACTTC.

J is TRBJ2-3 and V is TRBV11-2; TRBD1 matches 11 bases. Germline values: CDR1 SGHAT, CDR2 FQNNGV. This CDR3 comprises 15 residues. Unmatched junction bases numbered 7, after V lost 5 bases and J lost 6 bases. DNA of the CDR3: TGTGCCAGCAGCCCCGGACAGGGGGCGTGGGATACGCAGTATTTT. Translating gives CASSPGQGAWDTQYF.

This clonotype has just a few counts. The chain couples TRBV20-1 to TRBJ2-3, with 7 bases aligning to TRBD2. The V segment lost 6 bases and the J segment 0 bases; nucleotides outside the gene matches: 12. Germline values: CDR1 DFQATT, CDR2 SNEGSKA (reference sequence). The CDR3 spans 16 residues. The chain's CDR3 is CSADLPGGGSTDTQYF. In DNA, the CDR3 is TGCAGTGCAGACCTTCCTGGCGGGGGAAGCACAGATACGCAGTATTTT.

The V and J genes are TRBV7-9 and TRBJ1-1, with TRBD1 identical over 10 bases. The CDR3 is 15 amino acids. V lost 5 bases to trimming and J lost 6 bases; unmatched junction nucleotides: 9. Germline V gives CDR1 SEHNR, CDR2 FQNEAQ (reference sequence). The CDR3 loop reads CASSISGQGQSEAFF. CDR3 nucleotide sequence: TGTGCCAGCAGCATCTCGGGACAGGGGCAATCTGAAGCTTTCTTT.

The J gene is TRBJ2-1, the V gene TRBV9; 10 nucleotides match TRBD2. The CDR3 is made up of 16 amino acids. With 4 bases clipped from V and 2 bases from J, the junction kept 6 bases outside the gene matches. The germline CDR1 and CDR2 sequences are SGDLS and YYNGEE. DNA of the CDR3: TGTGCCAGCAGCTCGTTAGCGGGAGGTCCCTACAATGAGCAGTTCTTC. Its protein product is CASSSLAGGPYNEQFF.

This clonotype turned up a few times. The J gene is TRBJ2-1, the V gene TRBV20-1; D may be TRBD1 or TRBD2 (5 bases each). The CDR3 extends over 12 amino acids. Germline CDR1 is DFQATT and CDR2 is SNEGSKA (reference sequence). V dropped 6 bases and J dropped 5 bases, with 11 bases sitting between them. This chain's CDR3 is CSAPGPHNEQFF. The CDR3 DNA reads TGCAGTGCGCCGGGACCACACAATGAGCAGTTCTTC.

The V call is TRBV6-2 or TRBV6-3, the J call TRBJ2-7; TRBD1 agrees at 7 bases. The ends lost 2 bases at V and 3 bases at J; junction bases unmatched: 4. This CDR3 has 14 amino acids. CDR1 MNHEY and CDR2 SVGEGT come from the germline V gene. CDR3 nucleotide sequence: TGTGCCAGCAGTTACGAGACAGGGTTCTACGAGCAGTACTTC. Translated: CASSYETGFYEQYF.

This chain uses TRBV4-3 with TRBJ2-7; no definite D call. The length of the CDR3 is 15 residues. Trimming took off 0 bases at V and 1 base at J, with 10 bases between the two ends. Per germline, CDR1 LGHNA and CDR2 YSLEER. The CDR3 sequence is CASSQEQLGSYEQYF. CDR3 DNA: TGCGCCAGCAGCCAAGAACAGCTAGGGTCCTACGAGCAGTACTTC.